A selection of T cell receptor beta chains follows, all from one sample in a study of PD-1 blockade in classical Hodgkin lymphoma. Measured with immunoSEQ multiplex PCR; TCRdb has only the in-frame clones, and not every one. Of 31,000 or so clones listed, about 85% are singletons. The source material was CD4+ T cells from blood, sampled at baseline. These receptors came from a human donor with classical Hodgkin lymphoma. The CDR3 runs from the conserved cysteine through the conserved F or W. D genes are given only for firm matches. Some rows have no size entry. The others give once, few or many, or a class for an expanded clone.

D gene	clone size	V gene	J gene	CDR3 protein	CDR3 DNA
-	-	TRBV5-1	TRBJ2-2	CASSLRGAGTGELFF	TGCGCCAGCAGCTTGAGAGGGGCGGGCACCGGGGAGCTGTTTTTT
-	-	TRBV5-1	TRBJ2-2	CASSVIPDTTGELFF	TGCGCCAGCAGCGTAATACCAGACACCACCGGGGAGCTGTTTTTT
-	-	TRBV19	TRBJ1-4	CASSLSEVGDEKLFF	TGTGCCAGTAGTCTCTCGGAGGTGGGAGACGAAAAACTGTTTTTT
-	-	TRBV19	TRBJ1-5	CASSIRRAGRDQPQHF	TGTGCCAGTAGTATAAGGAGGGCAGGGAGGGATCAGCCCCAGCATTTT
-	-	TRBV28	TRBJ2-1	CASSSAVEGVNNEQFF	TGTGCCAGCAGTTCCGCAGTGGAAGGGGTGAACAATGAGCAGTTCTTC
TRBD2	-	TRBV19	TRBJ2-1	CASSRGLELHNEQFF	TGTGCCAGTAGTAGGGGACTAGAGTTACACAATGAGCAGTTCTTC
TRBD2	-	TRBV6-5	TRBJ2-3	CASSYSAGGPYTQYF	TGTGCCAGCAGTTACTCAGCGGGAGGGCCGTATACGCAGTATTTT
-	-	TRBV1	TRBJ1-1	CTSSQDHSGRTNTEAFF	TGCACCAGCAGCCAAGATCATTCCGGTCGGACCAACACTGAAGCTTTCTTT
-	-	TRBV5-8	TRBJ1-2	CASSLLKAESYTF	TGTGCCAGCAGCCTTTTAAAGGCCGAATCTTACACCTTC
-	-	TRBV29-1	TRBJ1-1	CSVDGWGTEAFF	TGCAGCGTTGACGGGTGGGGCACTGAAGCTTTCTTT
-	-	TRBV10-3	TRBJ2-6	CAISAVNSGDPRSGANVLTF	TGTGCCATCAGTGCCGTCAATTCAGGAGACCCCCGCTCTGGGGCCAACGTCCTGACTTTC
-	-	TRBV5-6	TRBJ2-2	CASSLEWTPGELFF	TGTGCCAGCAGCTTGGAGTGGACCCCCGGGGAGCTGTTTTTT
TRBD1	-	TRBV7-2	TRBJ1-5	CASSLGTGVNQPQHF	TGTGCCAGCAGCTTAGGGACAGGGGTGAATCAGCCCCAGCATTTT
-	few	TRBV19	TRBJ1-5	CASSIVGQGGQPQHF	TGTGCCAGTAGTATAGTGGGGCAGGGCGGCCAGCCCCAGCATTTT
TRBD1	few	TRBV7-2	TRBJ1-5	CASSLDFGGQGADQPQHF	TGTGCCAGCAGCTTAGATTTTGGCGGGCAGGGGGCAGATCAGCCCCAGCATTTT
TRBD2	-	TRBV19	TRBJ2-3	CASSLLAGGADTQYF	TGTGCCAGTAGCCTACTAGCGGGAGGGGCAGATACGCAGTATTTT
-	-	TRBV2	TRBJ1-3	CASSDNSGNTIYF	TGTGCCAGCAGCGACAACTCTGGAAACACCATATATTTT
TRBD1	-	TRBV5-1	TRBJ1-1	CASSPRTGTGDTEAFF	TGCGCCAGCAGCCCCAGGACAGGGACCGGGGACACTGAAGCTTTCTTT
-	-	TRBV10-1	TRBJ2-1	CASSESKSLDNNEQFF	TGCGCCAGCAGTGAGTCGAAGTCCCTGGACAACAATGAGCAGTTCTTC
TRBD1	once	TRBV28	TRBJ1-2	CASSPQGAGANYGYTF	TGTGCCAGCAGTCCTCAGGGGGCTGGGGCTAACTATGGCTACACCTTC
TRBD2	once	TRBV14	TRBJ2-3	CASSQDSGLAGRTDTQYF	TGTGCCAGCAGCCAAGATTCGGGCCTAGCGGGACGCACAGATACGCAGTATTTT
-	-	TRBV5-1	TRBJ2-1	CASSSGLGTLGNEQFF	TGCGCCAGCAGCTCAGGTCTGGGGACGCTTGGTAATGAGCAGTTCTTC
-	-	TRBV18	TRBJ2-1	CASSPRASEQFF	TGTGCCAGCTCACCAAGAGCGAGTGAGCAGTTCTTC
-	-	TRBV5-1	TRBJ2-7	CASSRPGAYEQYF	TGCGCCAGCAGTCGGCCAGGAGCCTACGAGCAGTACTTC
-	-	TRBV30	TRBJ2-1	CAWMGGLNYNEQFF	TGTGCCTGGATGGGCGGGCTAAACTACAATGAGCAGTTCTTC
-	-	TRBV2	TRBJ1-4	CASSVRINEKLFF	TGTGCCAGCAGTGTTAGGATCAATGAAAAACTGTTTTTT
-	-	TRBV27	TRBJ1-3	CASRATGGSGNTIYF	TGTGCCAGCAGAGCGACGGGAGGCTCTGGAAACACCATATATTTT
TRBD1	-	TRBV4-2	TRBJ2-5	CASSPGQGVETQYF	TGTGCCAGCAGCCCGGGACAGGGGGTAGAGACCCAGTACTTC
TRBD1	once	TRBV7-2	TRBJ2-2	CASSPGQGVTGELFF	TGTGCCAGCAGCCCTGGACAGGGAGTCACCGGGGAGCTGTTTTTT
-	-	TRBV6-4	TRBJ1-1	CASSRQRNTEAFF	TGTGCCAGCAGTAGACAGAGAAACACTGAAGCTTTCTTT
TRBD2	-	TRBV7-2	TRBJ2-5	CASSLVRASGSSYQETQYF	TGTGCCAGCAGCTTAGTAAGGGCTAGCGGGAGCTCGTACCAAGAGACCCAGTACTTC
-	-	TRBV4-2	TRBJ2-1	CASGAGFEQFF	TGTGCCAGCGGCGCGGGGTTTGAGCAGTTCTTC
-	-	TRBV9	TRBJ1-1	CASSVAGGATEAFF	TGTGCCAGCAGCGTAGCTGGGGGGGCCACTGAAGCTTTCTTT
-	-	TRBV30	TRBJ2-2	CAWSRWREGAGELFF	TGTGCCTGGAGTCGATGGAGGGAGGGGGCCGGGGAGCTGTTTTTT
-	-	TRBV4-3	TRBJ1-2	CASSREVVGYGYTF	TGCGCCAGCAGCCGTGAGGTCGTGGGGTATGGCTACACCTTC
TRBD2	-	TRBV5-4	TRBJ2-2	CASSLVSGGANTGELFF	TGTGCCAGCAGCTTGGTTAGCGGGGGGGCGAACACCGGGGAGCTGTTTTTT
-	-	TRBV5-5	TRBJ1-4	CASSLSQTTNEKLFF	TGTGCCAGCAGCCTATCACAGACAACTAATGAAAAACTGTTTTTT
TRBD1	once	TRBV11-2	TRBJ2-5	CASGQGSQETQYF	TGTGCCAGCGGACAGGGGTCCCAAGAGACCCAGTACTTC
TRBD2	-	TRBV2	TRBJ2-3	CASSEGLAGRRDTQYF	TGTGCCAGCAGTGAAGGGCTAGCGGGCCGCAGGGATACGCAGTATTTT
-	-	TRBV6-6	TRBJ1-1	CASSYSRNTEAFF	TGTGCCAGCAGTTACTCGAGGAACACTGAAGCTTTCTTT
TRBD1	-	TRBV6-1	TRBJ2-7	CASTLVRTGSYEQYF	TGTGCCAGCACCCTTGTAAGGACAGGGTCCTACGAGCAGTACTTC
-	-	TRBV28	TRBJ2-3	CASNFRADTQYF	TGTGCCAGCAACTTCCGGGCGGATACGCAGTATTTT
TRBD1	-	TRBV18	TRBJ2-7	CASSPRTGADEQYF	TGTGCCAGCTCACCTCGGACAGGGGCGGACGAGCAGTACTTC
TRBD2	-	TRBV9	TRBJ2-1	CASSPRASGRVEQFF	TGTGCCAGCAGCCCCCGTGCTAGCGGACGGGTTGAGCAGTTCTTC
-	-	TRBV30	TRBJ2-6	CAWTVRLGISGANVLTF	TGTGCCTGGACTGTGAGGTTGGGGATCTCTGGGGCCAACGTCCTGACTTTC
-	once	TRBV29-1	TRBJ1-1	CSARRGTTEAFF	TGCAGCGCCCGGCGGGGGACCACTGAAGCTTTCTTT
TRBD1	-	TRBV19	TRBJ1-2	CASSPRDRINYGYTF	TGTGCCAGTAGTCCTAGGGACAGGATCAACTATGGCTACACCTTC
-	-	TRBV11-2	TRBJ2-1	CASSLATANYNEQFF	TGTGCCAGCAGCTTAGCAACGGCGAACTACAATGAGCAGTTCTTC
-	-	TRBV4-2	TRBJ2-7	CASSQDWRGEYEQYF	TGTGCCAGCAGCCAAGATTGGAGAGGTGAATACGAGCAGTACTTC
-	-	TRBV27	TRBJ2-3	CASSPRKGPTDTQYF	TGTGCCAGCAGTCCCAGAAAAGGGCCCACAGATACGCAGTATTTT
-	-	TRBV5-6	TRBJ2-7	CASSLGRDEQYF	TGTGCCAGCAGCTTAGGCAGGGACGAGCAGTACTTC
-	-	TRBV29-1	TRBJ2-7	CSVTGGTEQYF	TGCAGCGTTACCGGGGGAACCGAGCAGTACTTC
TRBD1	-	TRBV7-9	TRBJ2-3	CASSFETGATDTQYF	TGTGCCAGCAGCTTTGAAACAGGGGCTACAGATACGCAGTATTTT
-	-	TRBV7-9	TRBJ2-1	CASSPWGLYNEQFF	TGTGCCAGCAGCCCTTGGGGACTTTACAATGAGCAGTTCTTC
-	-	TRBV29-1	TRBJ2-5	CSVVPGSGNQETQYF	TGCAGCGTCGTACCCGGGTCGGGAAACCAAGAGACCCAGTACTTC
TRBD2	-	TRBV2	TRBJ2-1	CASERTSGHNEQFF	TGTGCCAGCGAACGGACTAGCGGACACAATGAGCAGTTCTTC
-	few	TRBV19	TRBJ1-5	CASSTSLLGAVGQPQHF	TGTGCCAGTAGTACAAGCCTCCTCGGTGCCGTGGGGCAGCCCCAGCATTTT